This T cell receptor (beta chain) was recorded in a study of neurological immune-mediated disorders. Study results and caveats: HTLV-1-associated myelopathy had the most TCR clonal expansion, while multiple sclerosis had the least, a level that fell below healthy controls. Among expanded clones, no CDR3 amino acid sequences were shared across subjects, a pattern suggesting private repertoires in all groups.

cDNA was made by 5'RACE with 10-nucleotide random UMIs. TCRdb used MiXCR to reprocess the 5' RACE reads, holding one entry per CDR3 protein. The data contain over 30,000 distinct CDR3 sequences, 10% to 15% of them singletons. Specified time point: longitudinal time-point 2. Details on this clonotype: Its antigen is still unknown.

The CDR3 runs 13 residues. Germline assignment: CDR1 ENHRY and CDR2 SYGVKD. V lost 8 bases and J 1 base, leaving 9 bases between the germline ends. This chain joins TRBV10-3 and TRBJ1-5; D remains ambiguous. The source material was PBMCs. The origin of this receptor is a woman aged 40 to 50 in good health. The CDR3 DNA sequence: TGTGCCATCGCTGAGGAAAGCAATCAGCCCCAGCATTTT. Protein sequence: CAIAEESNQPQHF.